This TCR beta chain was documented in a study of blood T cell repertoires in COVID-19. Study overall: Specimens from acute and convalescent COVID-19 originated in the United States, Italy and Spain.

Data came from immunoSEQ multiplex PCR; TCRdb stores just in-frame clones and leaves some out. In the table there are about 200,000 clones, 70% to 85% of which are singletons. The TCR comes from a human donor with acute or convalescent COVID-19. The donor label of this sample is uncertain. The specimen was peripheral blood.

In nucleotides, the CDR3 is TGTGCCAGCAGCCAAGCTGGGGAGGTTGTGCAGTACTTC. As protein: CASSQAGEVVQYF. The rearrangement joins TRBV3-1 (or the pseudogene TRBV3-2) to TRBJ2-7; the D gene is possibly TRBD2 (6 bases). This CDR3 is 13 amino acids long. With 1 base removed from V and 9 bases from J, the gap between germline ends came to 13 bases. Germline V CDR1 and CDR2: LGHDT, YNNKEL (reference sequence).